The 29 T cell receptor beta chains reported below all come from one sample, sequenced in a study of regulatory T cells in long-lasting Graves disease. Time point: newly diagnosed GD, antithyroid drugs for less than 3 months. TCR sequences were obtained from RNA taken from PBMCs. Arm-PCR of CDR3 regions and iRepertoire HTBI primers were the basis on which TCR beta libraries were built. Via MiXCR, TCRdb re-called the multiplex PCR reads, giving one row per CDR3 protein. The sample lists hundreds of thousands of distinct CDR3 sequences, around 15% seen once, with about a fifth in the top ten. Sample: peripheral blood mononuclear cells (PBMCs), taken at new diagnosis, from a patient treated with antithyroid drugs. The origin of the receptors is a female donor with Graves disease.

This clonotype came up many times. The V call is TRBV27, the J call TRBJ1-1, with a tentative D call TRBD1 (6 bases). The length of the CDR3 is 11 residues. V shed 5 bases and J shed 13 bases, with 14 bases lying between them. Per the germline V gene, CDR1 is MNHEY and CDR2 is SMNVEV (reference sequence). The CDR3 sequence is CASSVQGIDFF. The CDR3 DNA reads TGTGCCAGCAGTGTACAGGGAATTGATTTCTTT.

This clonotype was recorded a few times. The V gene is TRBV7-2, the J gene TRBJ1-1; possibly TRBD1 for D (5 bases). This CDR3 region has 16 residues. Germline V CDR1 and CDR2: SGHTA, FQGNSA. Trimming left V 2 bases short and J 4 bases short, with 17 bases between. The CDR3 DNA reads as TGTGCCAGCAGCTTAAGCCCGGGGCGGGGGGTCACTGAAGCTTTCTTT. Encoded protein: CASSLSPGRGVTEAFF. Together with reference TRBV7-2 and TRBJ1-1, the CDR3 gives the full variable domain: GAGVSQSPSNKVTEKGKDVELRCDPISGHTALYWYRQSLGQGLEFLIYFQGNSAPDKSGLPSDRFSAERTGGSVSTLTIQRTQQEDSAVYLCASSLSPGRGVTEAFFGQGTRLTVV.

There are many counts of this clonotype. The rearrangement joins TRBV24-1 to TRBJ1-5; D is unresolved. Germline CDR1 is KGHDR and CDR2 is SFDVKD. V was shortened by 6 bases and J by 4 bases, with 9 bases between the two germline ends. This CDR3 has 13 amino acids. The CDR3 loop is CATSLDGNQPQHF. The CDR3 coding sequence is TGTGCCACCAGTTTAGACGGGAATCAGCCCCAGCATTTT.

This clonotype was seen ten or more times. The chain employs TRBV30 and TRBJ1-1; maybe TRBD1 (6 bases). Germline CDR1 and CDR2: GTSNPN and SVGIG (reference sequence). The CDR3 length is 13 residues. Trimming shortened V by 0 bases and J by 4 bases, and 9 bases separated the two germline ends. The DNA of the CDR3 is TGTGCCTGGAGTGTAGGGGGGACCACTGAAGCTTTCTTT. It is translated as CAWSVGGTTEAFF.

This clonotype was picked up many times. The chain employs TRBV2 and TRBJ2-3; 14 nucleotides align to TRBD2. Trimming took 6 bases from V and 6 from J; bases not matched to a gene: 5. Germline V gene lookup returns CDR1 SNHLY and CDR2 FYNNEI. CDR3 length equals 15 residues. This CDR3 is CASRVTSGGADTQYF. CDR3 coding DNA: TGTGCCAGCAGGGTGACTAGCGGGGGGGCGGATACGCAGTATTTT.

This clonotype was seen many times. The J gene is TRBJ2-1, the V gene TRBV24-1, with 10 bases fitting TRBD2. Germline lookup yields CDR1 KGHDR and CDR2 SFDVKD. There are 14 residues in the CDR3. V gave up 12 bases and J gave up 9 bases; unmatched junction bases: 13. The CDR3: CAAKGSGRATEQFF. The CDR3 region has the DNA TGTGCCGCCAAAGGGAGCGGGAGGGCCACTGAGCAGTTCTTC.

This clonotype was seen a handful of times. The chain is built from TRBV25-1 and TRBJ1-2; D might be TRBD1 (6 bases). The CDR3 length is 16 residues. Per the germline V gene, CDR1 is MGHDK and CDR2 is SYGVNS. V lost 6 bases to trimming and J lost 2 bases, with 19 bases between them. In nucleotides, the CDR3 is TGTGCCAGCAGCACCATAACAGGGACCCCGAACTATGGCTACACCTTC. It codes for CASSTITGTPNYGYTF.

This clonotype was seen at least ten times. The rearrangement links TRBV11-2 to TRBJ2-2, with D perhaps TRBD1 or TRBD2 (6 bases each). V dropped 4 bases and J dropped 0 bases, with 12 bases sitting between them. This CDR3 has 16 amino acids. CDR1 and CDR2 (germline): SGHAT, FQNNGV. CDR3 bases: TGTGCCAGCAGCTCCCTTCGGGGGCCGAACACCGGGGAGCTGTTTTTT. Translated, it gives CASSSLRGPNTGELFF. The variable domain in full, with the rest retrieved from reference TRBV11-2 and TRBJ2-2, is EAGVAQSPRYKIIEKRQSVAFWCNPISGHATLYWYQQILGQGPKLLIQFQNNGVVDDSQLPKDRFSAERLKGVDSTLKIQPAKLEDSAVYLCASSSLRGPNTGELFFGEGSRLTVL.

The V call is TRBV7-2, the J call TRBJ1-2; D possibly corresponds to TRBD1 (6 bases). Germline loops: CDR1 SGHTA, CDR2 FQGNSA. This CDR3 is built from 14 residues. V gave up 5 bases and J gave up 6 bases, with 16 bases separating them. CDR3 coding DNA: TGTGCCAGCAGCCCCTACGGACAGACCCATGGCTACACCTTC. This sequence encodes CASSPYGQTHGYTF.

V gene TRBV10-2 combines with J gene TRBJ2-2; D is unresolved. V lost 7 bases and J lost 0, with 12 bases in between. CDR1 is WSHSY and CDR2 is SAAADI in the germline V gene. This CDR3 region has 15 residues. The CDR3 spells CASMLGRTNTGELFF. The CDR3 DNA reads as TGCGCCAGCATGCTCGGCAGGACGAACACCGGGGAGCTGTTTTTT.

The table lists this clonotype with many counts. CDR3 in DNA: TGCAGTGCCAGATCGGGGGGAATAAAAGATACGCAGTATTTT. Protein product: CSARSGGIKDTQYF. The rearrangement uses TRBV20-1 and TRBJ2-3; TRBD2 matches at 7 bases. V was clipped by 6 bases and J by 5 bases; unmatched bases: 11. The CDR3 length is 14 residues. CDR1 is DFQATT and CDR2 is SNEGSKA in the germline V gene (reference sequence).

V is TRBV25-1 and J is TRBJ1-5; 8 bases are a match to TRBD1. Looked up from germline, CDR1 is MGHDK and CDR2 is SYGVNS. After removal of 1 base from V and 0 bases from J, the junction contained 20 bases not matched to a gene. The CDR3 spans 22 residues. As DNA, the CDR3 is TGTGCCAGCAGTGAATTGGTAACAGGGGGACTGGAGAAGCTCTATAGCAATCAGCCCCAGCATTTT. It specifies CASSELVTGGLEKLYSNQPQHF.

In this sample, this clonotype turned up many times. The chain uses TRBV30 and TRBJ1-3; D not resolved. Germline V lookup: CDR1 GTSNPN, CDR2 SVGIG (reference sequence). This CDR3 is built from 12 residues. V was trimmed by 5 bases and J by 0 bases, leaving 5 bases between them. CDR3 sequence (DNA): TGTGCCTGGGGGCACTCTGGAAACACCATATATTTT. Translation: CAWGHSGNTIYF.

This clonotype has a count of ten or more. This sequence joins TRBV6-2 or TRBV6-3 and TRBJ1-2; unclear D gene. The germline V gene has CDR1 MNHEY and CDR2 SVGEGT. This CDR3 is 15 amino acids long. V was clipped by 4 bases and J by 2 bases, with 14 bases between them. DNA of the CDR3: TGTGCCAGCAGTTCACAGCGGATACAAAACTATGGCTACACCTTC. This gives the protein CASSSQRIQNYGYTF.

A note on this clonotype: The junction does not match germline at one end; this may be a read error. The V gene is TRBV5-1, the J gene TRBJ2-7; D tentatively reads TRBD1 or TRBD2 (7 bases each). Germline CDR1 SGHRS, CDR2 YFSETQ. This CDR3 contains 17 residues. The CDR3 bases are TGCGCCAGCAGACGCCGGGAGGTAAGGACAGGCTCCCACGAGCAGTACTTC. It codes for CASRRREVRTGSHEQYF. Filled out from reference TRBV5-1 and TRBJ2-7, the complete variable domain reads KAGVTQTPRYLIKTRGQQVTLSCSPISGHRSVSWYQQTPGQGLQFLFEYFSETQRNKGNFPGRFSGRQFSNSRSEMNVSTLELGDSALYLCASRRREVRTGSHEQYFGPGTRLTVT.

Ten or more counts support this clonotype. The CDR3 here is CASNGRESYNEQFF. As DNA, the CDR3 is TGTGCCAGCAACGGCAGGGAGTCCTACAATGAGCAGTTCTTC. The rearrangement joins TRBV6-2 or TRBV6-3 to TRBJ2-1; the D call may be TRBD1 or TRBD2 (5 bases each). V was trimmed by 7 bases and J by 1 base, leaving 11 bases between them. CDR3 length: 14 amino acids. From germline, CDR1 is MNHEY and CDR2 SVGEGT.

This clonotype occurred a few times. This sequence joins TRBV28 and TRBJ2-3; 7 nucleotides match TRBD2. Germline V lookup: CDR1 MDHEN, CDR2 SYDVKM. With V trimmed by 6 bases and J by 6 bases, 9 bases remained unmatched. The CDR3 covers 14 residues. CDR3 in DNA: TGTGCCAGCAGCCTCCCCGCGGGAGTGGATACGCAGTATTTT. It specifies CASSLPAGVDTQYF. The variable domain in full, with the rest retrieved from reference TRBV28 and TRBJ2-3, is DVKVTQSSRYLVKRTGEKVFLECVQDMDHENMFWYRQDPGLGLRLIYFSYDVKMKEKGDIPEGYSVSREKKERFSLILESASTNQTSMYLCASSLPAGVDTQYFGPGTRLTVL.

The genes are TRBV2 and TRBJ2-3, with D possibly TRBD1 on 6 matching bases. The CDR3 loop spans 15 amino acids. Germline values: CDR1 SNHLY, CDR2 FYNNEI. V dropped 0 bases and J dropped 5 bases, with 12 bases sitting between them. The DNA for the CDR3 is TGTGCCAGCAGTGAAGCCGACCTCAGGGGAGATACGCAGTATTTT. This gives the protein CASSEADLRGDTQYF.

This clonotype appeared a few times. The chain recombines TRBV6-5 with TRBJ1-4; D is unresolved. Germline CDR1 MNHEY, CDR2 SVGAGI. Between the trimmed V and J ends, which lost 2 bases and 0 bases, there was a span of 10 bases. The CDR3 consists of 16 residues. This CDR3 is CASSYRIYSTNEKLFF. The CDR3 DNA is TGTGCCAGCAGTTACCGCATCTACTCAACTAATGAAAAACTGTTTTTT.

V and J are TRBV4-1 and TRBJ2-3, with D possibly being TRBD2 (6 bases). The germline CDR1 and CDR2 sequences are MGHRA and YSYEKL. With 4 bases removed from V and 4 bases from J, the gap between germline ends came to 18 bases. The CDR3 sequence is 16 residues long. CDR3 nucleotides: TGCGCCAGCAGCCGCCTCAGTGCGGCTAGCGCAGATACGCAGTATTTT. It codes for CASSRLSAASADTQYF.

This clonotype has at least ten counts. The rearrangement links TRBV9 to TRBJ2-3; TRBD1 might be the D (5 bases). This CDR3 region has 16 residues. Trimming left V 3 bases short and J 0 bases short, with 14 bases between. Germline V gene data show CDR1 as SGDLS and CDR2 as YYNGEE. This CDR3 reads CASSELQPGSTDTQYF. CDR3 nucleotides: TGTGCCAGCAGCGAACTTCAGCCAGGGAGCACAGATACGCAGTATTTT.

With respect to this clonotype: A far larger clone is just one base off, so this is likely a read error. CDR3 coding DNA: TGTGCCTGCCCTAGCCCTACGGGGGCCAACGTCCTGACTTTC. This codes for CACPSPTGANVLTF. This chain connects TRBV7-7 to TRBJ2-6; tentative D call: TRBD2 (5 bases). The ends were cut back, 11 bases at V and 4 bases at J, with 15 bases in the middle. Germline CDR1 SSHAT, CDR2 FNYEAQ (reference sequence). The CDR3 sequence is 14 residues long.

This clonotype was seen a handful of times. The rearrangement uses TRBV5-1 and TRBJ2-2; TRBD2 aligns across 8 bases. The CDR3 totals 14 residues. Germline V gene sequence: CDR1 SGHRS, CDR2 YFSETQ. The junction had 4 bases not matched to a gene; V was cut back by 5 bases and J by 4 bases. CDR3 region: CASSRGGTTGELFF. The CDR3 region has the DNA TGCGCCAGCAGTCGGGGGGGCACCACCGGGGAGCTGTTTTTT.

The genes are TRBV4-1 and TRBJ1-2; 8 nucleotides line up with TRBD1. V was pared by 3 bases and J by 8 bases, with 17 bases of the junction left unmatched. The CDR3 extends over 17 amino acids. The V gene's germline CDR1 is MGHRA and CDR2 YSYEKL. CDR3 DNA sequence: TGCGCCAGCAGCCATCGACTCAGGGGGCCCATATTTGGAGGCTACACCTTC. Translation gives CASSHRLRGPIFGGYTF.

The sample holds a few counts of this clonotype. V gene TRBV5-1 combines with J gene TRBJ2-1, with D perhaps matching TRBD2 (6 bases). Trimming cost V 5 bases and J 4 bases, with 19 bases left between them. The length of the CDR3 is 16 residues. The germline gives CDR1 SGHRS, CDR2 YFSETQ. The CDR3 DNA reads as TGCGCCAGCAGGAAACGAGCGGGCACCACATACAATGAGCAGTTCTTC. Residues: CASRKRAGTTYNEQFF.

This chain connects TRBV28 to TRBJ2-5, with a tentative D call TRBD1 (5 bases). The CDR3 is 16 amino acids. CDR1 is MDHEN, CDR2 SYDVKM, per germline. Trimming removed 6 bases at V and 11 bases at J, with 28 bases between. The CDR3 loop reads CASRTNQGPYHNEQYF. The CDR3 DNA follows: TGTGCCAGCAGGACAAATCAGGGTCCGTATCACAATGAGCAGTACTTC. Based on the CDR3 plus reference TRBV28 and TRBJ2-5, the full variable domain is DVKVTQSSRYLVKRTGEKVFLECVQDMDHENMFWYRQDPGLGLRLIYFSYDVKMKEKGDIPEGYSVSREKKERFSLILESASTNQTSMYLCASRTNQGPYHNEQYFGPGTRLLVL.

The gene calls are TRBV12-3 or TRBV12-4 and TRBJ1-5; D gene ambiguous. This CDR3 spans 17 amino acids. V was shortened by 8 bases and J by 1 base, with 21 bases between the two germline ends. This CDR3 reads CASSPVAGSDSNQPQHF. In nucleotides, the CDR3 is TGTGCCAGCTCACCAGTGGCCGGTTCTGACAGCAATCAGCCCCAGCATTTT.

This clonotype has at least ten counts. The chain uses TRBV2 and TRBJ2-2; D remains unclear. The CDR3 is made up of 10 amino acids. Germline V lookup: CDR1 SNHLY, CDR2 FYNNEI. The ends were cut back, 6 bases at V and 7 bases at J, with 3 bases in the middle. The CDR3 DNA sequence: TGTGCCAGCAGCGGCGGGGAGCTGTTTTTT. Translated, it gives CASSGGELFF.

This clonotype was seen repeatedly, ten times or more. As DNA, the CDR3 is TGCGCCAGCAGCCAGGGTCTCGGCGGGGTGAACACTGAAGCTTTCTTT. Translated: CASSQGLGGVNTEAFF. The chain is built from TRBV4-1 and TRBJ1-1; D is ambiguous. From germline, CDR1 is MGHRA and CDR2 YSYEKL. Deletions cut 3 bases from V and 0 bases from J, with 14 bases between. CDR3 length: 16 amino acids.